This section outlines one T cell receptor beta chain sequence together with its context. These data belong to a study of CD8+CD57+ T cells in acquired aplastic anemia. The CDR3 length is 13 residues. CDR1 is SNHLY and CDR2 is FYNNEI in the germline V gene. V gave up 7 bases and J gave up 3 bases, with 12 bases separating them. All sequencing subjects had displayed CD8+CD57+ cell expansion on flow cytometry. Investigators profiled TCR beta VDJ and CDR3 from genomic DNA template. From the reads, TCRdb called clonotypes with MiXCR, one entry per CDR3 protein. The data show 250,000 to 350,000 distinct CDR3 sequences, with roughly 59% seen just once and roughly 1.2% held by the top ten.

V gene TRBV2 combines with J gene TRBJ1-1; D not certain. The sequenced sample was sorted CD4+, CD8+, or CD8+CD57+ T cells (not recorded which) from PBMCs. This receptor was identified in a human donor with aplastic anemia. CDR3 amino acids: CASTRTLDTEAFF. The CDR3 nucleotides are TGTGCCAGCACTCGAACCCTCGACACTGAAGCTTTCTTT.